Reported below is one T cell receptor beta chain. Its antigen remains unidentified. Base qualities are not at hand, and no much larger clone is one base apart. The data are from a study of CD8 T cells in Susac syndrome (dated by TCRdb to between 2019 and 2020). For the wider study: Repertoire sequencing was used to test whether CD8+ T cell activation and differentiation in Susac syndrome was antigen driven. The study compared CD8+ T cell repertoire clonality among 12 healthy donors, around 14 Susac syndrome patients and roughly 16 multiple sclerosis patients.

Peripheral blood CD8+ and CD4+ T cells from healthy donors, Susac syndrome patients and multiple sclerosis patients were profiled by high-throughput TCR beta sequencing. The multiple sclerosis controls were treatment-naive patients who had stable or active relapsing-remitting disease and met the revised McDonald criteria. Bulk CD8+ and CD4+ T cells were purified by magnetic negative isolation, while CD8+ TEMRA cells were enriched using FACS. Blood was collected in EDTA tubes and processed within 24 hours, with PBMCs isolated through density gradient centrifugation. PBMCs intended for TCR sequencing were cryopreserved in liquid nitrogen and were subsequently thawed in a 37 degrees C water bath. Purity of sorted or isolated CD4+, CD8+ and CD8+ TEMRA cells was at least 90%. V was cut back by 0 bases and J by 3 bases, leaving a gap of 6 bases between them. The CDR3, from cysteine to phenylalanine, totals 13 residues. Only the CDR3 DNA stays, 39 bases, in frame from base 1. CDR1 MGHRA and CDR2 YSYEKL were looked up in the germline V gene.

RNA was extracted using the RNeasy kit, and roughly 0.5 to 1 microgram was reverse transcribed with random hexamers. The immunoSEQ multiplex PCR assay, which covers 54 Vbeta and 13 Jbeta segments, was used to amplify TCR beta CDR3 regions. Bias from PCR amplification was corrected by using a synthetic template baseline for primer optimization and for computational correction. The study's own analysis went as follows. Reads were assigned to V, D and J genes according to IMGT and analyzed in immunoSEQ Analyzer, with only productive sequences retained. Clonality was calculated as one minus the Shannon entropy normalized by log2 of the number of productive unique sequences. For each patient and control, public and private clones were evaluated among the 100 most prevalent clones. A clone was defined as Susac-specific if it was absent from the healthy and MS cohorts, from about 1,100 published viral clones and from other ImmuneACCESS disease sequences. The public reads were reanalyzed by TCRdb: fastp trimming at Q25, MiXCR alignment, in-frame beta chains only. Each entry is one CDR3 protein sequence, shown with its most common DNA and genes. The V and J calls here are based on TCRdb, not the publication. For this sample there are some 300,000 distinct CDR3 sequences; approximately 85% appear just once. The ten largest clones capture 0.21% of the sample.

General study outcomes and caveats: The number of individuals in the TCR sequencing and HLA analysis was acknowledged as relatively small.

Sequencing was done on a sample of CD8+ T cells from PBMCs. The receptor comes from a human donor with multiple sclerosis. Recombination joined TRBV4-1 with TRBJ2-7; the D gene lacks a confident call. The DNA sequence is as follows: TGCGCCAGCAGCCAAGATGAAGACTACGAGCAGTACTTC. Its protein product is CASSQDEDYEQYF.